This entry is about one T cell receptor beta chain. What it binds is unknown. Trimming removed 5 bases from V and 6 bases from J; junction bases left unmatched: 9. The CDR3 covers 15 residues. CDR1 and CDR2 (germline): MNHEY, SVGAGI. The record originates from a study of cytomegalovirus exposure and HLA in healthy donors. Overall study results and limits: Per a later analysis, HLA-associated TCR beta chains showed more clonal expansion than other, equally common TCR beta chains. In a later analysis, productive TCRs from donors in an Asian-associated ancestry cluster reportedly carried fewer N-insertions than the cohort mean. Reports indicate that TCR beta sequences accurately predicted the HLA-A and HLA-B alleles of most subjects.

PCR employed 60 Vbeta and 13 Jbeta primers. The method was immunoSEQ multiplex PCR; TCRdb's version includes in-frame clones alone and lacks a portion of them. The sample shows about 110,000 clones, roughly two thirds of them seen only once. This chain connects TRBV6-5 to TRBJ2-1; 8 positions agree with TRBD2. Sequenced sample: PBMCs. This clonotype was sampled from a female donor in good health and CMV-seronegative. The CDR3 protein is CASSRPGLGGNEQFF. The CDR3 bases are TGTGCCAGCAGTCGACCGGGACTAGGAGGCAATGAGCAGTTCTTC.